The 28 T cell receptor beta chains below all came from one sample that was sequenced in a study of blood T cell repertoires in COVID-19. TCRdb's copy holds only in-frame clones and misses some; the assay was immunoSEQ multiplex PCR. In the table there are hundreds of thousands of clones, around 90% of which are singletons. Material for sequencing was peripheral blood. These receptors were taken from a man in his 70s with acute or convalescent COVID-19.

This sequence joins TRBV24-1 and TRBJ2-7; the D gene is possibly TRBD2 (6 bases). Germline V lookup: CDR1 KGHDR, CDR2 SFDVKD. The CDR3 contains 11 residues. V lost 6 bases and J 6 bases, leaving 8 bases between the germline ends. The CDR3 DNA reads as TGTGCCACCAGTCTGGGAGGCGAGCAGTACTTC. Protein product: CATSLGGEQYF.

The rearrangement uses TRBV19 and TRBJ1-5; D unresolved. The germline V gene encodes CDR1 LNHDA and CDR2 SQIVND (reference sequence). Trimming removed 3 bases from V and 6 bases from J, with 9 bases in between. This CDR3 spans 13 amino acids. The CDR3 sequence: CASSMTLRQPQHF. CDR3 nucleotides: TGTGCCAGTAGTATGACTTTGCGTCAGCCCCAGCATTTT.

The chain combines TRBV27 with TRBJ1-5; D possibly corresponds to TRBD1 (5 bases). The CDR3 is made up of 14 amino acids. Germline loops: CDR1 MNHEY, CDR2 SMNVEV (reference sequence). Trimming left V 6 bases short and J 2 bases short, with 11 bases between. As DNA, the CDR3 is TGTGCCAGCAGCCGATCGGGGGGCAATCAGCCCCAGCATTTT. Protein: CASSRSGGNQPQHF.

About this clone itself: Its ends do not fully match the called genes, so a read error is possible. The chain combines TRBV19 with TRBJ2-2; D might be TRBD2 (5 bases). The germline V gene has CDR1 LNHDA and CDR2 SQIVND (reference sequence). The CDR3 is 14 residues long. The CDR3 sequence is CASSIVGIPGEPFF. As DNA, the CDR3 is TGTGCCAGTAGTATTGTGGGGATCCCCGGGGAGCCGTTTTTT.

This rearrangement joins TRBV7-2 to TRBJ2-3, with D perhaps TRBD1 (5 bases). Per germline, CDR1 SGHTA and CDR2 FQGNSA. Deletions cut 1 base from V and 2 bases from J, with 10 bases between. This CDR3 is 15 amino acids long. For the CDR3, the DNA is TGTGCCAGCAGCTTAGGGGGCTTTAACACAGATACGCAGTATTTT. Translation: CASSLGGFNTDTQYF.

A single count supports this clone. This sequence joins TRBV7-2 and TRBJ1-3; 8 positions match TRBD1. The CDR3 loop spans 14 amino acids. CDR1 SGHTA and CDR2 FQGNSA come from the germline V gene. V gave up 4 bases and J gave up 8 bases; unmatched junction bases: 7. This CDR3 reads CASSSRQGKDTIYF. The CDR3 DNA is TGTGCCAGCAGCTCCCGACAGGGGAAAGACACCATATATTTT.

The chain recombines TRBV28 with TRBJ1-5; possible D gene TRBD1, 5 bases. Germline loops: CDR1 MDHEN, CDR2 SYDVKM. Trimming cost V 6 bases and J 0 bases, with 6 bases left between them. The CDR3 spans 13 residues. CDR3 amino acids: CASRGGSNQPQHF. The CDR3 DNA reads as TGTGCCAGCAGGGGGGGTAGCAATCAGCCCCAGCATTTT.

DNA of the CDR3: TGTGCCAGCACCAAGTCCGTGGCCTCTGGAAACACCATATATTTT. Translated: CASTKSVASGNTIYF. V and J are TRBV7-2 and TRBJ1-3, with unresolved D. CDR1 and CDR2 (germline): SGHTA, FQGNSA. V shed 7 bases and J shed 0 bases, with 13 bases lying between them. CDR3 length: 15 residues.

This clone showed up just a few times. The V call is TRBV29-1, the J call TRBJ1-5, with 10 bases that match TRBD1. Germline CDR1 reads SQVTM; CDR2 reads ANQGSEA. V dropped 4 bases and J dropped 0; count of bases not matched to a gene: 6. The CDR3 spans 16 residues. The CDR3 DNA follows: TGCAGCGTTGCCACGACAGGGGGCAATAGCAATCAGCCCCAGCATTTT. Its protein product is CSVATTGGNSNQPQHF.

The genes are TRBV5-1 and TRBJ1-4; 7 bases match TRBD1. Germline CDR1 reads SGHRS; CDR2 reads YFSETQ. Unmatched junction bases numbered 4, after V lost 5 bases and J lost 0 bases. There are 15 residues in the CDR3. The CDR3 is CASSPQGATNEKLFF. In DNA form, the CDR3 reads TGCGCCAGCAGTCCGCAGGGGGCAACTAATGAAAAACTGTTTTTT.

The V gene is TRBV6-6, the J gene TRBJ2-7, with TRBD1 matching over 9 bases. This CDR3 is built from 16 residues. With 7 bases clipped from V and 0 bases from J, the junction kept 10 bases outside the gene matches. CDR1 and CDR2 from the germline V gene are MNHNY and SVGAGI (reference sequence). CDR3 loop: CASTDKDRGVSYEQYF. The CDR3 DNA follows: TGTGCCAGCACCGATAAGGACAGGGGAGTCTCCTACGAGCAGTACTTC.

The V call is TRBV7-8, the J call TRBJ2-5; TRBD2 is a possible D gene (5 bases). Between the trimmed V and J ends, which lost 3 bases and 1 base, there was a span of 6 bases. The CDR3 is 13 amino acids. Germline CDR1 is SGHVS and CDR2 is FQNEAQ. The CDR3 nucleotides are TGTGCCAGCAGCTTCACTAGCCAAGAGACCCAGTACTTC. This codes for CASSFTSQETQYF.

This sequence joins TRBV5-1 and TRBJ2-5; D not resolved. In germline, CDR1 is SGHRS, CDR2 YFSETQ. The CDR3 has 13 amino acids. Trimming took 4 bases from V and 0 from J, leaving 7 bases between them. The CDR3 DNA reads as TGCGCCAGCAGCAAGACAAACCAAGAGACCCAGTACTTC. Encoded protein: CASSKTNQETQYF.

This rearrangement joins TRBV5-4 to TRBJ2-1, with D possibly matching TRBD1 (5 bases). Germline V gene lookup returns CDR1 SGHNT and CDR2 YYREEE (reference sequence). This CDR3 has 14 residues. The V gene lost 2 bases and the J gene lost 3 bases, with 9 bases spanning the gap. Here the CDR3 DNA reads TGTGCCAGCAGCTTTCCAGGGAACTACAATGAGCAGTTCTTC. It yields the protein CASSFPGNYNEQFF.

Here the CDR3 DNA reads TGCAGTGCTAGTTTCGGGACAGGGATAACAGATACGCAGTATTTT. It translates to CSASFGTGITDTQYF. The chain links TRBV20-1 to TRBJ2-3; 9 nucleotides match TRBD1. Trimming at V came to 3 bases and at J to 3 bases, leaving 7 bases not matched to a gene. The CDR3 loop spans 15 amino acids. The germline V gene encodes CDR1 DFQATT and CDR2 SNEGSKA (reference sequence).

The chain uses TRBV21-1 and TRBJ2-7; TRBD1 was called by the table and not checked on the DNA. TRBV21-1 is flagged as a pseudogene. The CDR3 has 16 residues. The CDR3: CASSKVNRTDSYEQYF. The CDR3 DNA follows: TGTGCCAGCAGCAAAGTCAACAGGACCGACTCCTACGAGCAGTACTTC.

The sample holds one count of this clone. This chain joins TRBV11-2 and TRBJ1-5, with D possibly being TRBD1 (6 bases). Trimming pared 5 bases from V and 0 bases from J, leaving 11 bases between. The germline CDR1 and CDR2 sequences are SGHAT and FQNNGV. The CDR3 extends over 15 amino acids. The CDR3 loop is CASSLGQYSNQPQHF. The CDR3 DNA sequence: TGTGCCAGCAGCCTCGGACAGTATAGCAATCAGCCCCAGCATTTT.

The chain employs TRBV29-1 and TRBJ2-1; maybe TRBD2 (5 bases). Germline V gives CDR1 SQVTM, CDR2 ANQGSEA. This CDR3 spans 13 amino acids. The germline V and J ends were trimmed by 4 bases and 7 bases, with 14 bases remaining between them. CDR3: CSVALARRNEQFF. The CDR3 DNA follows: TGCAGCGTTGCGCTAGCCCGAAGGAATGAGCAGTTCTTC.

This clone appeared a few times. V usage is TRBV11-2 and J usage is TRBJ2-3; D is possibly TRBD2 (6 bases). The CDR3 extends over 17 amino acids. Trimming pared 1 base from V and 0 bases from J, leaving 14 bases between. Looked up from germline, CDR1 is SGHAT and CDR2 is FQNNGV. CDR3 loop: CASSLATGTVSTDTQYF. The CDR3 DNA is TGTGCCAGCAGCTTAGCAACCGGGACTGTAAGCACAGATACGCAGTATTTT.

J is TRBJ2-2 and V is TRBV10-2, with D unresolved. Germline CDR1 WSHSY, CDR2 SAAADI. This CDR3 has 14 amino acids. V gave up 3 bases and J gave up 4 bases, with 9 bases separating them. The CDR3 region has the DNA TGCGCCAGCAGTGACCTCTCCCCCACCGGGGAGCTGTTTTTT. As protein: CASSDLSPTGELFF.

V and J are TRBV19 and TRBJ2-7; TRBD1 matches 8 bases. The CDR3 runs 15 residues. J gave up 3 bases and V 1 base, and 5 bases lay outside the gene matches. The germline CDR1 and CDR2 sequences are LNHDA and SQIVND (reference sequence). CDR3 residues: CASSIGGRGLYEQYF. CDR3 DNA sequence: TGTGCCAGTAGTATAGGTGGCAGGGGGCTCTACGAGCAGTACTTC. Variable domain in full (rest from reference TRBV19 and TRBJ2-7): DGGITQSPKYLFRKEGQNVTLSCEQNLNHDAMYWYRQDPGQGLRLIYYSQIVNDFQKGDIAEGYSVSREKKESFPLTVTSAQKNPTAFYLCASSIGGRGLYEQYFGPGTRLTVT.

This chain links TRBV28 with TRBJ2-1, with a weak D call TRBD2 (6 bases). CDR1 is MDHEN and CDR2 is SYDVKM in the germline V gene. CDR3 length: 14 amino acids. V lost 7 bases to trimming and J lost 4 bases, with 14 bases between them. CDR3: CASTGPGVYNEQFF. CDR3 DNA: TGTGCCAGCACTGGTCCGGGGGTATACAATGAGCAGTTCTTC. The entire variable domain, with the rest obtained from reference TRBV28 and TRBJ2-1, is as follows: DVKVTQSSRYLVKRTGEKVFLECVQDMDHENMFWYRQDPGLGLRLIYFSYDVKMKEKGDIPEGYSVSREKKERFSLILESASTNQTSMYLCASTGPGVYNEQFFGPGTRLTVL.

This sequence joins TRBV3-1 (or the pseudogene TRBV3-2) and TRBJ2-1; 8 bases are shared with TRBD2. Trimming removed 4 bases from V and 6 bases from J; junction bases left unmatched: 8. Germline CDR1 and CDR2: LGHDT and YNNKEL (reference sequence). The CDR3 totals 15 residues. Here the CDR3 DNA reads TGTGCCAGCAGCCCCATGACTAGCGCGTTCAATGAGCAGTTCTTC. Encoded protein: CASSPMTSAFNEQFF.

This chain connects TRBV28 to TRBJ2-1; TRBD2 aligns across 7 bases. The ends lost 7 bases at V and 11 bases at J; junction bases unmatched: 17. The CDR3 contains 15 residues. Germline-derived CDR1 and CDR2 are MDHEN and SYDVKM. DNA for the CDR3: TGTGCCAGCAACCGTCCCGGGAATGGGGAGGGGAAGCAGTTCTTC. It yields the protein CASNRPGNGEGKQFF.

This rearrangement joins TRBV18 to TRBJ1-6; 9 bases map to TRBD1. J gave up 14 bases and V 2 bases, and 19 bases lay outside the gene matches. The CDR3 contains 18 residues. From germline, CDR1 is KGHSH and CDR2 LQKENI. The CDR3 spells CASSPTHTPGQGNLTLHF. The DNA for the CDR3 is TGTGCCAGCTCACCAACGCATACTCCGGGACAGGGAAATTTGACCCTCCACTTT.

The chain is built from TRBV2 and TRBJ1-5, with 9 nucleotides matching TRBD1. V dropped 6 bases and J dropped 4; count of bases not matched to a gene: 7. Per germline, CDR1 SNHLY and CDR2 FYNNEI. The CDR3 is 15 amino acids. CDR3 sequence: CASRTAGTGNQPQHF. The CDR3 coding sequence is TGTGCCAGCAGAACTGCCGGGACAGGGAATCAGCCCCAGCATTTT. The whole variable domain, filled in from reference TRBV2 and TRBJ1-5, reads EPEVTQTPSHQVTQMGQEVILRCVPISNHLYFYWYRQILGQKVEFLVSFYNNEISEKSEIFDDQFSVERPDGSNFTLKIRSTKLEDSAMYFCASRTAGTGNQPQHFGDGTRLSIL.

This clone was recorded only once. This chain links TRBV15 with TRBJ2-3; the match to TRBD2 covers 7 bases. CDR3 size: 15 residues. J was trimmed by 8 bases and V by 5 bases; bases with no gene match: 13. Germline CDR1 reads LNHNV; CDR2 reads YYDKDF (reference sequence). CDR3 nucleotide sequence: TGTGCCACCAGCGGACGAATTGGGAGGGGCGGTACGCAGTATTTT. Protein product: CATSGRIGRGGTQYF.

The CDR3 DNA reads TGTGCCTGGAGTCCGACTAAACACAGGGGGGATAATTCACCCCTCCACTTT. The encoded protein is CAWSPTKHRGDNSPLHF. V and J are TRBV30 and TRBJ1-6, with 8 bases that match TRBD1. This CDR3 spans 17 amino acids. After removal of 2 bases from V and 5 bases from J, the junction contained 11 bases not matched to a gene. Germline assignment: CDR1 GTSNPN and CDR2 SVGIG (reference sequence).